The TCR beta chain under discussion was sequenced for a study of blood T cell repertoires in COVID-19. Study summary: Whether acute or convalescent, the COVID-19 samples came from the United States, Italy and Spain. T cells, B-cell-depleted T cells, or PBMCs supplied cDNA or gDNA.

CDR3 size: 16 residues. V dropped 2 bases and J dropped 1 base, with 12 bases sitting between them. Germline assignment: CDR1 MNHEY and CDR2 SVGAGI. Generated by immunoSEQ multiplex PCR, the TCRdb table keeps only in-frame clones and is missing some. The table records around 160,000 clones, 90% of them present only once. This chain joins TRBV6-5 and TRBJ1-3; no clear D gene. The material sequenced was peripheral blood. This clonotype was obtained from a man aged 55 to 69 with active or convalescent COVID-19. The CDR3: CASSYTPLQSGNTIYF. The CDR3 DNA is TGTGCCAGCAGTTACACCCCGTTGCAGTCTGGAAACACCATATATTTT.